One sample yielded the 19 T cell receptor beta chains listed below, sequenced in a study of CD8+ T cells in alopecia areata. In alopecia areata patients, both lesional scalp punch biopsies and peripheral blood were collected. Reverse transcription of extracted RNA yielded cDNA, which provided the sequencing template. Only in-frame clones appear in the TCRdb table, and some are missing; sequencing was by immunoSEQ multiplex PCR. The sample lists about 12,000 clones, approximately 60% occurring once. Material: skin. These receptors came from a human donor with alopecia areata.

The chain carries TRBV7-2 and TRBJ2-5, with D unresolved. The germline gives CDR1 SGHTA, CDR2 FQGNSA. The CDR3 has 17 residues. Trimming removed 2 bases from V and 2 bases from J, with 18 bases in between. CDR3 amino acids: CASSLRRLGVEQETQYF. As DNA, the CDR3 is TGTGCCAGCAGCTTACGAAGATTGGGTGTGGAGCAAGAGACCCAGTACTTC. The whole variable domain, filled in from reference TRBV7-2 and TRBJ2-5, reads GAGVSQSPSNKVTEKGKDVELRCDPISGHTALYWYRQSLGQGLEFLIYFQGNSAPDKSGLPSDRFSAERTGGSVSTLTIQRTQQEDSAVYLCASSLRRLGVEQETQYFGPGTRLLVL.

The V gene is TRBV5-4, the J gene TRBJ1-3; no definite D call. Germline V gives CDR1 SGHNT, CDR2 YYREEE (reference sequence). Trimming took 0 bases from V and 1 from J, leaving 5 bases between them. This CDR3 has 14 amino acids. The CDR3 loop is CASSLGGSGNTIYF. The CDR3 DNA sequence: TGTGCCAGCAGCTTGGGAGGTTCTGGAAACACCATATATTTT.

The chain is built from TRBV19 and TRBJ2-5; TRBD2 might be the D (5 bases). The CDR3 loop spans 13 amino acids. Per germline, CDR1 LNHDA and CDR2 SQIVND (reference sequence). Trimming removed 4 bases from V and 5 bases from J, with 11 bases in between. The CDR3 region has the DNA TGTGCCAGTAGTAGAGGCAGAGGGGAGACCCAGTACTTC. It encodes CASSRGRGETQYF.

In its sample, this clone ranks as large. This chain joins TRBV4-3 and TRBJ2-7; TRBD2 agrees at 10 bases. CDR1 and CDR2 (germline): LGHNA, YSLEER. V lost 0 bases and J lost 3; bases outside the gene matches: 5. The CDR3 runs to 16 residues. The DNA of the CDR3 is TGCGCCAGCAGCCAAGATCTGGCTAGCGGGAGCTACGAGCAGTACTTC. Its translation: CASSQDLASGSYEQYF.

The V gene is TRBV7-2, the J gene TRBJ2-6; 14 bases line up with TRBD2. Germline V gene data show CDR1 as SGHTA and CDR2 as FQGNSA. The CDR3 spans 19 residues. V lost 5 bases, J lost 4 bases, and 10 bases stayed unmatched. The CDR3 loop is CASSPRLAGGRRGANVLTF. CDR3 nucleotides: TGTGCCAGCAGCCCTAGACTAGCGGGAGGGCGACGCGGGGCCAACGTCCTGACTTTC.

CDR3 loop: CASSAGVSTDTQYF. CDR3 DNA: TGTGCCAGCAGCGCGGGGGTTAGCACAGATACGCAGTATTTT. This rearrangement joins TRBV7-9 to TRBJ2-3; 7 nucleotides align to TRBD2. The CDR3 contains 14 residues. V trimming: 5 bases; J trimming: 0 bases; junction bases outside the gene matches: 2. Germline V gene lookup returns CDR1 SEHNR and CDR2 FQNEAQ (reference sequence).

The CDR3 bases are TGTGCCAGCAGACTGCGGGACCTCAACATTCAGTACTTC. It yields the protein CASRLRDLNIQYF. The chain carries TRBV6-1 and TRBJ2-4; D possibly corresponds to TRBD2 (6 bases). This CDR3 region has 13 residues. The V end was cut by 6 bases, the J end by 7 bases, with 13 bases between. Germline V lookup: CDR1 MNHNS, CDR2 SASEGT.

This clone occurred a few times. This rearrangement joins TRBV29-1 to TRBJ2-1; D may be TRBD1 (6 bases). The CDR3 is 12 amino acids. Germline CDR1 reads SQVTM; CDR2 reads ANQGSEA. V shed 2 bases and J shed 6 bases, with 8 bases lying between them. The CDR3 sequence: CSVERTANEQFF. Written as DNA, the CDR3 is TGCAGCGTTGAACGGACAGCCAATGAGCAGTTCTTC.

The chain recombines TRBV28 with TRBJ1-1, with D unresolved. V dropped 0 bases and J dropped 12 bases, with 23 bases sitting between them. The CDR3 spans 16 residues. The germline gives CDR1 MDHEN, CDR2 SYDVKM. CDR3 region: CASSLCGYCDPVGTFF. DNA for the CDR3: TGTGCCAGCAGTTTATGTGGATACTGTGACCCGGTGGGGACTTTCTTT.

The J gene is TRBJ2-1, the V gene TRBV11-2, with D maybe TRBD1 (5 bases). This CDR3 contains 12 residues. Germline-derived CDR1 and CDR2 are SGHAT and FQNNGV. Trimming left V 1 base short and J 9 bases short, with 7 bases between. CDR3 nucleotides: TGTGCCAGCAGCTTAGCGCAGGGTGAGCAGTTCTTC. It specifies CASSLAQGEQFF. Together with reference TRBV11-2 and TRBJ2-1, the CDR3 gives the full variable domain: EAGVAQSPRYKIIEKRQSVAFWCNPISGHATLYWYQQILGQGPKLLIQFQNNGVVDDSQLPKDRFSAERLKGVDSTLKIQPAKLEDSAVYLCASSLAQGEQFFGPGTRLTVL.

The rearrangement links TRBV7-8 to TRBJ1-3; D is undetermined. Germline V gene lookup returns CDR1 SGHVS and CDR2 FQNEAQ. V lost 0 bases, J lost 4 bases, and 13 bases lay in between. The CDR3 loop spans 16 amino acids. In nucleotides, the CDR3 is TGTGCCAGCAGCTTAGCCCGCTCTGCGCGAGGAAACACCATATATTTT. Translating gives CASSLARSARGNTIYF.

The chain links TRBV4-2 to TRBJ1-2, with no clear D. This CDR3 has 14 amino acids. Between the trimmed V and J ends, which lost 0 bases and 7 bases, there was a span of 12 bases. The germline V gene encodes CDR1 LGHNA and CDR2 YNFKEQ. This CDR3 is CASSQDSLFSGYTF. The CDR3, as DNA: TGTGCCAGCAGCCAAGATTCCCTCTTTAGTGGCTACACCTTC.

J is TRBJ2-3 and V is TRBV6-1; no firm D call. Germline V gives CDR1 MNHNS, CDR2 SASEGT. Trimming removed 2 bases from V and 7 bases from J, with 16 bases in between. The CDR3 has 15 amino acids. CDR3 residues: CASSENLAAVNTQYF. The CDR3 bases are TGTGCCAGCAGTGAAAATTTAGCCGCGGTGAATACGCAGTATTTT.

The chain has TRBV7-9 and TRBJ2-5, with D possibly being TRBD2 (6 bases). CDR1 SEHNR and CDR2 FQNEAQ come from the germline V gene (reference sequence). With 6 bases removed from V and 2 bases from J, the gap between germline ends came to 13 bases. The CDR3 covers 14 residues. The DNA of the CDR3 is TGTGCCAGCAGTATAATGACTAGTCAAGAGACCCAGTACTTC. This translates into CASSIMTSQETQYF. Looking up the rest from reference TRBV7-9 and TRBJ2-5 gives the full variable domain: DTGVSQNPRHKITKRGQNVTFRCDPISEHNRLYWYRQTLGQGPEFLTYFQNEAQLEKSRLLSDRFSAERPKGSFSTLEIQRTEQGDSAMYLCASSIMTSQETQYFGPGTRLLVL.

Points on this clone: A junction boundary mismatches the germline segment, possibly from a read error. This chain joins TRBV7-7 and TRBJ2-5; 8 bases fit TRBD1. CDR3 size: 14 residues. The germline V gene encodes CDR1 SSHAT and CDR2 FNYEAQ (reference sequence). CDR3 region: CASSLETGVKTQYF. DNA for the CDR3: TGTGCTAGCAGCTTAGAGACAGGGGTGAAGACCCAGTACTTC.

This clone was observed a few times. The J gene is TRBJ2-6, the V gene TRBV19, with D perhaps matching TRBD2 (5 bases). This CDR3 comprises 16 residues. The V end lost 8 bases, the J end lost 0 bases, and 14 bases lay between the germline ends. CDR1 and CDR2 from the germline V gene are LNHDA and SQIVND (reference sequence). CDR3 sequence: CASDRGQHSGANVLTF. Here the CDR3 DNA reads TGTGCCAGTGACCGCGGGCAGCACTCTGGGGCCAACGTCCTGACTTTC.

The CDR3 spells CASSLGSSGSYEQYF. CDR3 sequence (DNA): TGTGCCAGCAGTTTGGGCTCAAGCGGGTCCTACGAGCAGTACTTC. This chain uses TRBV6-5 with TRBJ2-7; a weak D match, TRBD2 (6 bases). With 4 bases removed from V and 1 base from J, the gap between germline ends came to 14 bases. Per the germline V gene, CDR1 is MNHEY and CDR2 is SVGAGI. This CDR3 has 15 amino acids.

As for this clone: Its ends do not fully match the called genes, so a read error is possible. V and J are TRBV28 and TRBJ2-7; 8 nucleotides line up with TRBD2. The CDR3 totals 13 residues. Germline loops: CDR1 MDHEN, CDR2 SYDVKM. This CDR3 is CASSVGLEYERYF. Here the CDR3 DNA reads TGTGCCAGCAGTGTGGGACTAGAGTACGAGCGGTACTTC.

This sequence joins TRBV7-9 and TRBJ1-1, with D possibly matching TRBD1 (5 bases). The CDR3 consists of 13 residues. The germline V gene has CDR1 SEHNR and CDR2 FQNEAQ (reference sequence). The V end was cut by 5 bases, the J end by 9 bases, with 16 bases between. The CDR3 loop reads CASSPNRDGQAFF. Written as DNA, the CDR3 is TGTGCCAGCAGCCCGAATCGGGACGGCCAAGCTTTCTTT.